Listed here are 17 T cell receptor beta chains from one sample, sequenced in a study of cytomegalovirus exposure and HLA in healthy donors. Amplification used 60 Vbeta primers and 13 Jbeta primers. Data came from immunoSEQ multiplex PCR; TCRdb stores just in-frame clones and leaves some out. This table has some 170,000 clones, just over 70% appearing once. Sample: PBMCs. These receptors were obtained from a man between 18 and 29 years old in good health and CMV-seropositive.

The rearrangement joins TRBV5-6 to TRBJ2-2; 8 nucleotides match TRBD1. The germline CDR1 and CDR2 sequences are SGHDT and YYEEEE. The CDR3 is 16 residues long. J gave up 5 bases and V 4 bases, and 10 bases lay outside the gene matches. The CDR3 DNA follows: TGTGCCAGCAGCCCAAGGACAGGGTCGGTTACCGGGGAGCTGTTTTTT. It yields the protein CASSPRTGSVTGELFF.

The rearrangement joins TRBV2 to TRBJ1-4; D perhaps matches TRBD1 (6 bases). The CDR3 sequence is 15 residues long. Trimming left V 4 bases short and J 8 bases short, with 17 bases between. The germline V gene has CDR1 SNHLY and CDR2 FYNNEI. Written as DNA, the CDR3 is TGTGCCAGCAGTGTCACAGGGCCGGTTGGGGAAAAACTGTTTTTT. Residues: CASSVTGPVGEKLFF.

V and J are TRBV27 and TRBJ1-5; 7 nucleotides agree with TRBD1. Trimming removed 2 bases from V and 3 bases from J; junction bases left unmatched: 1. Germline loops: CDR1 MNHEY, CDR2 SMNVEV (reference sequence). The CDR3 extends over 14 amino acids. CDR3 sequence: CASSLTGDNQPQHF. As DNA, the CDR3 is TGTGCCAGCAGTTTAACAGGGGACAATCAGCCCCAGCATTTT.

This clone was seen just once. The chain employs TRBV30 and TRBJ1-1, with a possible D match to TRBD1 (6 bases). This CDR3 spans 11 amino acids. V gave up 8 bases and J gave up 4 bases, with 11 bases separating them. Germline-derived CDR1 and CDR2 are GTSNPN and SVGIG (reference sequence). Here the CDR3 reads CALGQSTEAFF. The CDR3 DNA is TGTGCCCTAGGACAGAGCACTGAAGCTTTCTTT.

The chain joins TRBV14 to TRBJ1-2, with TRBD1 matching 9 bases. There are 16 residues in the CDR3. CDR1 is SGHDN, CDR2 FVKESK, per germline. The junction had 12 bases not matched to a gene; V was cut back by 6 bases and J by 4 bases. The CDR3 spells CASSPQRGQGGYGYTF. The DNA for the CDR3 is TGTGCCAGCAGTCCCCAGAGGGGACAGGGAGGCTATGGCTACACCTTC. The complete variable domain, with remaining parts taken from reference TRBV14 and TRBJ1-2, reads EAGVTQFPSHSVIEKGQTVTLRCDPISGHDNLYWYRRVMGKEIKFLLHFVKESKQDESGMPNNRFLAERTGGTYSTLKVQPAELEDSGVYFCASSPQRGQGGYGYTFGSGTRLTVV.

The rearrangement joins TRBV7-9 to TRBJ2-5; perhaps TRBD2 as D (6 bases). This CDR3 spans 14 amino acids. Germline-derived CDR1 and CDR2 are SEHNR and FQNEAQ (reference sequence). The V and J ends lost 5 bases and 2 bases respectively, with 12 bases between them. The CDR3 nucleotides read TGTGCCAGCAGCCCCCGGGCGGGGCAAGAGACCCAGTACTTC. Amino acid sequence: CASSPRAGQETQYF.

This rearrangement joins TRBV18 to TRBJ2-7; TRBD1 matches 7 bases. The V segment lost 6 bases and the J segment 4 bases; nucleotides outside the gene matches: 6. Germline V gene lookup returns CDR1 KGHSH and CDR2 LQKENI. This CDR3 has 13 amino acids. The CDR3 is CASSGDSSYEQYV. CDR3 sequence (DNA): TGTGCCAGCTCGGGGGACAGCTCATACGAGCAGTACGTC.

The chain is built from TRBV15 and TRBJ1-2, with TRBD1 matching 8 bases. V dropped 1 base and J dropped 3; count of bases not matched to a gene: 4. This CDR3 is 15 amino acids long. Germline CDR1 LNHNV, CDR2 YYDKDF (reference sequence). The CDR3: CATSRGQGKDYGYTF. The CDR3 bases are TGTGCCACCAGCAGAGGACAGGGGAAGGACTATGGCTACACCTTC.

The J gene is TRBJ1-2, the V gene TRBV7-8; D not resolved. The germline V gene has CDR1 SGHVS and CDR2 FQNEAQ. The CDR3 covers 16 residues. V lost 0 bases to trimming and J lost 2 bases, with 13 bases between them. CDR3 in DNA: TGTGCCAGCAGCTTAGCCCGACTGCCGACGAACTATGGCTACACCTTC. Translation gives CASSLARLPTNYGYTF.

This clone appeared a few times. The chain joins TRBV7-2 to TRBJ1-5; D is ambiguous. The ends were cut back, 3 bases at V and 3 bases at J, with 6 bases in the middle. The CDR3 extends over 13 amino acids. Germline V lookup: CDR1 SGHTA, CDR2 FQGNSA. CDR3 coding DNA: TGTGCCAGCAGCTTCGGGGTCAATCAGCCCCAGCATTTT. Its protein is CASSFGVNQPQHF.

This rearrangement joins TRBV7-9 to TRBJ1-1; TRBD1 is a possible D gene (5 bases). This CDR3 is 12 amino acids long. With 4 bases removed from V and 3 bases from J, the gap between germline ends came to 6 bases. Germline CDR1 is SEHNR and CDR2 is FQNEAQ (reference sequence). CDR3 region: CASSSGYTEAFF. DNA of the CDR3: TGTGCCAGCAGCTCAGGGTACACTGAAGCTTTCTTT.

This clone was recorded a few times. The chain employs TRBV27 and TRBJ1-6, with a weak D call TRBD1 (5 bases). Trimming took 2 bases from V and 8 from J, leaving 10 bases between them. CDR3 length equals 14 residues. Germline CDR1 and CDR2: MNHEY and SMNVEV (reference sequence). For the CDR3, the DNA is TGTGCCAGCAGTTTAGCAGGGATCTATTCACCCCTCCACTTT. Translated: CASSLAGIYSPLHF.

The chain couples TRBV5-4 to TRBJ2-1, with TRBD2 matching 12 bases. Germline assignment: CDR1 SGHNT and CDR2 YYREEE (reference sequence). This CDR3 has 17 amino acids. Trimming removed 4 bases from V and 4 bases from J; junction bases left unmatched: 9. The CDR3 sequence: CASSQTLLAGGYNEQFF. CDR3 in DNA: TGTGCCAGCAGCCAAACCTTACTAGCGGGAGGATACAATGAGCAGTTCTTC.

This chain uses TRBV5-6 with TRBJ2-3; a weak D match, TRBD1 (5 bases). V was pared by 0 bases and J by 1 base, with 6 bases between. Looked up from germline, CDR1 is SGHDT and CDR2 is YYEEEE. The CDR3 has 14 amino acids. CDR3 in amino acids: CASSLGGRTDTQYF. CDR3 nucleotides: TGTGCCAGCAGCTTGGGGGGCCGCACAGATACGCAGTATTTT.

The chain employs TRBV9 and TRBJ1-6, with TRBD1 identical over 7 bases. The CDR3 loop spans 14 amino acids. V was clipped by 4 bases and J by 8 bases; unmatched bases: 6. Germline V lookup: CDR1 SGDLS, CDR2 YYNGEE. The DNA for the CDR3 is TGTGCCAGCAGCCGGGACAGTACCTATTCACCCCTCCACTTT. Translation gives CASSRDSTYSPLHF.

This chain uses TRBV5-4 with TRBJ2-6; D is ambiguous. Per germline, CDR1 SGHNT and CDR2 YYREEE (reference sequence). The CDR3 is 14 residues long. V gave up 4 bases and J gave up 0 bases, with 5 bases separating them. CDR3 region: CASSLPSGANVLTF. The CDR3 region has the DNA TGTGCCAGCAGCCTCCCCTCTGGGGCCAACGTCCTGACTTTC.

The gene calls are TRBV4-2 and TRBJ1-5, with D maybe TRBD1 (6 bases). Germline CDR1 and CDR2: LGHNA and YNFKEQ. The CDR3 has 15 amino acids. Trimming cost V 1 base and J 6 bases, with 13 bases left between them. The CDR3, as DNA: TGTGCCAGCAGCCAAGGCAGGGGAAGAGGTCAGCCCCAGCATTTT. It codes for CASSQGRGRGQPQHF.